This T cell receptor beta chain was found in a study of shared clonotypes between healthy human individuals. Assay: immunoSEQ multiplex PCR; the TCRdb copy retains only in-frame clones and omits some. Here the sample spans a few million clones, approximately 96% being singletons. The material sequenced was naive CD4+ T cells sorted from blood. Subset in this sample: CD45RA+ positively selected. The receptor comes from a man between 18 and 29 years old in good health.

CDR3 amino acids: CASSLAKDSSPGANVLTF. CDR3 bases: TGCGCCAGCAGCTTGGCCAAGGACTCCTCGCCTGGGGCCAACGTCCTGACTTTC. This chain joins TRBV5-1 and TRBJ2-6, with TRBD2 as a possible D gene (5 bases). CDR1 SGHRS and CDR2 YFSETQ come from the germline V gene. The CDR3 length is 18 residues. The V end was cut by 0 bases, the J end by 2 bases, with 15 bases between.